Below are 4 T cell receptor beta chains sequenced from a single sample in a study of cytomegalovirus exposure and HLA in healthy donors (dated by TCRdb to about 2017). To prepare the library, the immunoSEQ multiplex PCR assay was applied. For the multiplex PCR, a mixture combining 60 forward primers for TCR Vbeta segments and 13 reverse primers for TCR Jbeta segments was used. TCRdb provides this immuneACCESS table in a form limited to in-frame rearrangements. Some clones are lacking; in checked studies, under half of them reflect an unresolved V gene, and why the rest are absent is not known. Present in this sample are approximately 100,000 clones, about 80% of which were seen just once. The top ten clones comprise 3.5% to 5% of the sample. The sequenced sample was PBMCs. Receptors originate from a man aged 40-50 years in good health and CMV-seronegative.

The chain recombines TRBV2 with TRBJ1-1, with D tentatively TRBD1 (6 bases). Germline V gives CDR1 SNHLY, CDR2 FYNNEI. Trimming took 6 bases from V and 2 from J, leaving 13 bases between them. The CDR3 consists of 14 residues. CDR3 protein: CASSLSRGNTEAFF. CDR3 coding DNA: TGTGCCAGCAGCCTTAGCAGGGGTAACACTGAAGCTTTCTTT.

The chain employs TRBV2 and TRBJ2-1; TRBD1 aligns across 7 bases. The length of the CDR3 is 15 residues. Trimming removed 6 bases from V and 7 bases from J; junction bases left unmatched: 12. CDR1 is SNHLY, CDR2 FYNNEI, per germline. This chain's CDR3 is CASSPADRFSNEQFF. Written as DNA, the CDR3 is TGTGCCAGCAGCCCAGCGGACAGGTTTTCTAATGAGCAGTTCTTC.

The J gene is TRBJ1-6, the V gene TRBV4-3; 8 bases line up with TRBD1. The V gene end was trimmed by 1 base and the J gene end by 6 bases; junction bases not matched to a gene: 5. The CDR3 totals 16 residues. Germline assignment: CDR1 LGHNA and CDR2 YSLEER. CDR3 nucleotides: TGCGCCAGCAGCCAAGCAGGGGGCAAGTTTAATTCACCCCTCCACTTT. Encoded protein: CASSQAGGKFNSPLHF.

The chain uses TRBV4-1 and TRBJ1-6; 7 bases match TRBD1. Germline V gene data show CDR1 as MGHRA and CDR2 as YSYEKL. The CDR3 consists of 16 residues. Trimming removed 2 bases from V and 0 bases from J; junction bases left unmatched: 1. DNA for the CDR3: TGCGCCAGCAGCCAAACAGGGGTCTCCTATAATTCACCCCTCCACTTT. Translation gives CASSQTGVSYNSPLHF.